This T cell receptor (beta chain) was sequenced in a study of graft-versus-host responses after intestinal transplantation (dated by TCRdb to the early 2020s). As for the study more broadly: The transplants that recipients received were multivisceral, liver-intestinal, or isolated intestinal. Instead of going to the commercial service, samples from a few later patients were sequenced in-house on an Illumina MiSeq and processed with MiXCR. Anti-thymocyte globulin induction was given to all recipients, followed by maintenance tacrolimus and steroids for two to four years. After intestinal transplantation, graft-versus-host and host-versus-graft alloreactive T cell clones in the graft, circulation and bone marrow were tracked using bulk TCR-beta CDR3 sequencing. Alloreactive clones were identified by sequencing pre-transplant mixed lymphocyte reaction products and comparing these products with unstimulated pre-transplant donor and recipient T cells. The cohort enrolled some 23 intestinal transplant recipients including one retransplant, and a few patients lacking pretransplant specimens were excluded. Donor T cell macrochimerism was defined as a peak of at least 4% donor T cells among recipient peripheral blood mononuclear cells. The study at large found these results: GvH clones were found in recipient bone marrow, and some of the GvH clones appeared earlier in ileal mucosa or blood, which is consistent with an intestinal mucosal origin. Patients with donor T cell macrochimerism had high GvH to HvG T cell clonal ratios in their allografts. Peak levels of circulating GvH clones were associated with declines in HvG clones early after transplant. The relatively low number and heterogeneity of intestinal transplant patients limited the conclusions.

The CDR3 measures 14 amino acids from cysteine to phenylalanine. Only the CDR3 part of the read is kept: 42 bases, read in frame from the first base. The germline V gene (reference sequence) provides CDR1 SEHNR and CDR2 FQNEAQ. V is pruned by 1 base and J by 1 base, leaving 0 bases of the junction without a gene match. Receptor libraries were prepared by the immunoSEQ multiplex PCR assay. For most patients, genomic DNA was isolated with the Qiagen DNeasy Blood and Tissue Kit and sent frozen to Adaptive Biotechnologies for TCR sequencing. High-throughput TCR-beta CDR3 sequencing of genomic DNA from most patients was performed by Adaptive Biotechnologies. The authors processed their data as follows. TCR sequencing data for over 15 patients were retrieved from Adaptive's ImmunoSEQ software; a few other patients were processed with MiXCR and VDJtools. To correct CD4 versus CD8 sorting errors, sequences present in both subsets at a frequency ratio below 5:1 were removed. CDR3 nucleotide sequences shared between donor and recipient were removed because the origin of such sequences could not be assigned. At least 2-fold expansion over unstimulated cells and a minimum CFSE-low frequency of 0.002% (template counts) or 0.001% (read counts) were required for clones to be classified as alloreactive. Mappable clones were those detected in sequenced pre-transplant spleen, lymph node, or MLR CFSE-low populations of the donor or recipient. Cumulative frequency of alloreactive clones was calculated as a percentage of all sequences weighted by copy number. Imported from immuneACCESS, the table was reduced by TCRdb to in-frame sequences with V and J called. These copies leave out some clones; in studies compared against another copy, an unresolved V gene accounts for under half, and the cause of the remainder is not known. V, J and clone size reflect that table, while D and trimming were determined from the DNA. In this sample the table shows 80,000 to 95,000 clones, about 85% of which occur a single time. Of the sample, approximately 0.3% falls within the top ten clones.

Concerning this clone itself: Its antigen is not yet known. It has no much larger one-base neighbor in the sample; base qualities were not kept.

This sample's time point label indicates: cells obtained before transplantation from donor or recipient. CD3+CD4+ and CD3+CD8+ populations were FACS-sorted from unstimulated pre-transplant donor and recipient cells taken from spleen or lymph nodes. The rearrangement combines TRBV7-9 with TRBJ1-1; TRBD1 aligns with 7 central bases. This TCR came from a human donor who was the organ donor for an intestinal transplant. The sequences come from unstimulated CD4+ T cells sorted from spleen or lymph node cells, collected before transplant. This receptor carries the CDR3 CASSLGDRNTEAFF. The DNA sequence reads TGTGCCAGCAGCTTAGGGGACAGGAACACTGAAGCTTTCTTT.